This T cell receptor (beta chain) came from a study of shared clonotypes between healthy human individuals. A single count supports this clone. CDR1 LNHDA and CDR2 SQIVND come from the germline V gene (reference sequence). Trimming cost V 7 bases and J 4 bases, with 11 bases left between them. This CDR3 has 14 residues. Naivety among CD8 cells was defined by CD45RO negativity and positive CCR7 selection, thereby excluding terminally differentiated effector memory CD45RA+ cells. TCRdb's table, derived via immunoSEQ multiplex PCR, lists solely in-frame clones and lacks some. This table holds roughly 770,000 clones, approximately 97% found once.

This sequence was found in a man aged 25-45 years in good health. The sample consisted of naive CD8+ T cells sorted from blood. The rearrangement links TRBV19 to TRBJ2-6, with D tentatively TRBD1 (5 bases). CDR3 nucleotides: TGTGCCAGTACCCCCACAGGCGGGGCCAACGTCCTGACTTTC. Translated, it gives CASTPTGGANVLTF.